The rows below give T cell receptor beta chains drawn from one sample of a study of blood T cell repertoires in COVID-19. Method: immunoSEQ multiplex PCR; TCRdb's copy keeps in-frame clones and lacks some. The sample has around 200,000 clones; more than 75% are singletons. Material: peripheral blood. These receptors all come from a woman older than 75 with acute or convalescent COVID-19. Both conserved end residues are part of each CDR3. The D gene is left open where the match is weak. The size entry is marked missing in some rows and otherwise reads once, few, many or a size class.

v_gene,abundance,d_gene,j_gene,CDR3nt,CDR3aa
TRBV5-1,-,-,TRBJ2-7,TGCGCCAGCAGCTTGGTCCAAGGCAGGGACGAGCAGTACTTC,CASSLVQGRDEQYF
TRBV28,-,TRBD1,TRBJ1-2,TGTGCCAGCAGTACTCCCGGGACAGGGGGCGTAGTCTATGGCTACACCTTC,CASSTPGTGGVVYGYTF
TRBV3-1/TRBV3-2,-,-,TRBJ1-2,TGTGCCAGCAGCCCCTATAGACCGGGACATAACTATGGCTACACCTTC,CASSPYRPGHNYGYTF
TRBV19,-,-,TRBJ1-1,TGTGCCAGTAGTATTCGGGAAACGGGTGAAGCTTTCTTT,CASSIRETGEAFF
TRBV7-2,few,-,TRBJ2-3,TGTGCCAGCAGCTTAGATGGGGGGGATACGCAGTATTTT,CASSLDGGDTQYF
TRBV19,-,-,TRBJ1-4,TGTGCCAGTAGTAGAGCGGGAACAGTGGGAAATGAAAAACTGTTTTTT,CASSRAGTVGNEKLFF
TRBV5-1,-,-,TRBJ2-2,TGCGCCAGCAGCCCGGGACAGAACACCGGGGAGCTGTTTTTT,CASSPGQNTGELFF
TRBV2,-,-,TRBJ1-2,TGTGCCAGCAGTGACCGGGTTTCCAACTATGGCTACACCTTC,CASSDRVSNYGYTF
TRBV19,-,TRBD2,TRBJ2-7,TGTGCCAGTAGTATAGGGGAGGGACCCTACGAGCAGTACTTC,CASSIGEGPYEQYF
TRBV7-2,-,TRBD1,TRBJ1-5,TGTGCCAGCAGCTTAGAGCCGGGACAGGGGACCCATTTT,CASSLEPGQGTHF
TRBV11-2,once,-,TRBJ1-2,TGTGCCAGCAGGCGTGATCAGGGGCCCAGCTATGGCTACACCTTC,CASRRDQGPSYGYTF
TRBV19,-,-,TRBJ1-6,TGTGCCAGTAGTATCCGTAATTCACCCCTCCACTTT,CASSIRNSPLHF
TRBV6-2/TRBV6-3,few,-,TRBJ1-2,TGTGCCAGCAGCCGACCGGGATACACCTTC,CASSRPGYTF
TRBV4-1,-,TRBD2,TRBJ2-1,TGCGCCAGCAGCCAAGGCCCCTGGACTAGCGGGAAGAATGAGCAGTTCTTC,CASSQGPWTSGKNEQFF
TRBV3-1/TRBV3-2,-,-,TRBJ2-7,TGTGCCAGCAGCCAACAGGGTGGGGCCTCCGAGCAGTACTTC,CASSQQGGASEQYF
TRBV6-5,-,-,TRBJ1-1,TGTGCCAGCAGTAAACAGGGTGTGGAAACTGAAGCTTTCTTT,CASSKQGVETEAFF
TRBV7-9,-,TRBD1,TRBJ1-1,TGTGCCAGCAGCCTACAGGGGGCGGCTGAAGCTTTCTTT,CASSLQGAAEAFF
TRBV19,-,-,TRBJ2-6,TGTGCCAGTAGCTACAGGGTAAGGGCTGGGGCCAACGTCCTGACTTTC,CASSYRVRAGANVLTF
TRBV29-1,-,-,TRBJ1-4,TGCAGCGTGTTGGCAGTCGAAAAACTGTTTTTT,CSVLAVEKLFF
TRBV7-3,-,TRBD2,TRBJ2-2,TGTGCCAGCAGCTTATTTGGGACGGGAGGTTCCGGGGAGCTGTTTTTT,CASSLFGTGGSGELFF
TRBV19,-,TRBD2,TRBJ2-2,TGTGCCAGTAGTATAGGAGCGGGAGGGAAGGGGACCGGGGAGCTGTTTTTT,CASSIGAGGKGTGELFF
TRBV4-1,-,-,TRBJ1-5,TGCGCCAGCAGCCGAAGATGGGACACCGATCAGCCCCAGCATTTT,CASSRRWDTDQPQHF
TRBV7-8,once,-,TRBJ2-5,TGTGCCAGCAGCCCCCTAGGCAGAGAAGAGACCCAGTACTTC,CASSPLGREETQYF
TRBV27,-,TRBD2,TRBJ2-1,TGTGCCAGCAGTTTATCTCCGGGACTAGCGGGAGACTCCTACAATGAGCAGTTCTTC,CASSLSPGLAGDSYNEQFF
TRBV10-1,-,TRBD1,TRBJ2-2,TGCGCCAGCAGTTCGGGACAGGGTTGGAACACCGGGGAGCTGTTTTTT,CASSSGQGWNTGELFF
TRBV2,-,-,TRBJ2-7,TGTGCCAGCAGTGGGGGACTCTCCGAGCAGTACTTC,CASSGGLSEQYF
TRBV14,-,-,TRBJ1-6,TGTGCCAGCAGCGACTACAGGGTTCCGAATTCACCCCTCCACTTT,CASSDYRVPNSPLHF
TRBV12-5,-,TRBD1,TRBJ1-6,TGTGCTAGTGGTCTACCGGGACAGGGCCGTAATTCACCCCTCCACTTT,CASGLPGQGRNSPLHF
TRBV6-5,once,-,TRBJ2-3,TGTGCCAGCAGTCCTGGGGGGGCCGCAGATACGCAGTATTTT,CASSPGGAADTQYF
TRBV5-1,-,TRBD1,TRBJ2-5,TGCGCCAGCAGCCCCTCAATACCGGGACAGGGTTCCGAGACCCAGTACTTC,CASSPSIPGQGSETQYF
TRBV29-1,once,-,TRBJ2-3,TGCAGCGTTGGAGACGGTACGCAGTATTTT,CSVGDGTQYF
TRBV5-1,once,TRBD1,TRBJ1-1,TGCGCCAGCAGCCCCGGGACAGGGGAAGGCACTGAAGCTTTCTTT,CASSPGTGEGTEAFF
TRBV7-6,once,-,TRBJ2-7,TGTGCCAGCAGCCCCCACTGGGCGACAACCTACGAGCAGTACTTC,CASSPHWATTYEQYF
TRBV5-1,once,-,TRBJ2-2,TGCGCCAGCAGCCCACAGACAGGCCTGAACACCGGGGAGCTGTTTTTT,CASSPQTGLNTGELFF
TRBV4-3,-,TRBD1,TRBJ1-6,TGCGCCAGCAGCCAAGATATAGGGACAGATAATTCACCCCTCCACTTT,CASSQDIGTDNSPLHF
TRBV30,-,TRBD1,TRBJ1-4,TGTGCCTGGACAGGGGGCGCAGGTCGGCCAACTAATGAAAAACTGTTTTTT,CAWTGGAGRPTNEKLFF
TRBV30,-,-,TRBJ2-7,TGTGCCTGGAGTGTACTGGGGGGACCCTCCTACGAGCAGTACTTC,CAWSVLGGPSYEQYF
TRBV3-1/TRBV3-2,-,TRBD1,TRBJ2-3,TGTGCCAGCAGCCGACAGGGGGCCGATACGCAGTATTTT,CASSRQGADTQYF
TRBV9,once,TRBD2,TRBJ2-1,TGTGCCAGCAGTGACGGGACTAGCGGGTACGATGAGCAGTTCTTC,CASSDGTSGYDEQFF
TRBV4-3,-,TRBD1,TRBJ2-7,TGCGCCAGCAGCCAAGTGGGGGGACAGGGCCCCTACGAGCAGTACTTC,CASSQVGGQGPYEQYF
TRBV10-3,-,-,TRBJ2-1,TGTGCCATCAGCCCCAGGGGAGACTCCTACAATGAGCAGTTCTTC,CAISPRGDSYNEQFF